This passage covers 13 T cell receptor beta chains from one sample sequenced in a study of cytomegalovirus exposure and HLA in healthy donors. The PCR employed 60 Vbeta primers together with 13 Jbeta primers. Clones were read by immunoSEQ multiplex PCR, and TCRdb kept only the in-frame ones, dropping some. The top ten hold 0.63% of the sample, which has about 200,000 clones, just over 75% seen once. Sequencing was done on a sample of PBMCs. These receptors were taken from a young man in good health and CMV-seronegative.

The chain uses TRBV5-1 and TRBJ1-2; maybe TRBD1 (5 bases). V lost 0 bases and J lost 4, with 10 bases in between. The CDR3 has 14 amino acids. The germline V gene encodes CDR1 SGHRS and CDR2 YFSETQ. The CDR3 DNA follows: TGCGCCAGCAGCTTGGTAGTGGGGGGCTATGGCTACACCTTC. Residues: CASSLVVGGYGYTF.

The CDR3 bases are TGTGCCAGCTCACGGAACAGGGAGCATGGCTACACCTTC. Translation: CASSRNREHGYTF. The V gene is TRBV18, the J gene TRBJ1-2, with a tentative D call TRBD1 (6 bases). The ends were cut back, 4 bases at V and 6 bases at J, with 12 bases in the middle. The CDR3 loop spans 13 amino acids. Germline lookup yields CDR1 KGHSH and CDR2 LQKENI.

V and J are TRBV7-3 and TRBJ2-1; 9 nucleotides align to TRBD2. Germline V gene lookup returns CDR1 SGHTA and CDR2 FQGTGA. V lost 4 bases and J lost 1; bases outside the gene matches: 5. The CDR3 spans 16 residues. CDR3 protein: CASSSLAGPSYNEQFF. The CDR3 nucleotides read TGTGCCAGCAGCTCCCTAGCGGGACCTTCCTACAATGAGCAGTTCTTC.

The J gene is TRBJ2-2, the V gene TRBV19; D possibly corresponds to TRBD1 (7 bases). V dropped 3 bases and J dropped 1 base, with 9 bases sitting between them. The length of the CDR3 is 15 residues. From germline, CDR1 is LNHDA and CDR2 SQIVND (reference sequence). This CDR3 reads CASSIQGGNTGELFF. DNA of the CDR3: TGTGCCAGTAGTATCCAGGGGGGGAACACCGGGGAGCTGTTTTTT.

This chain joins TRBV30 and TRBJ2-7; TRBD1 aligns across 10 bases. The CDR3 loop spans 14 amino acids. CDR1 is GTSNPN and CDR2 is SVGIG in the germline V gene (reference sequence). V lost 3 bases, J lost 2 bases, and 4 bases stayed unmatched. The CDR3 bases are TGTGCCTGGAGGGGGGGACAGGGGACCTACGAGCAGTACTTC. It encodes CAWRGGQGTYEQYF.

DNA for the CDR3: TGTGCCAGTAGCCCCTGGGCCGGCTTCTCTGGAAACACCATATATTTT. Its translation is CASSPWAGFSGNTIYF. The chain couples TRBV19 to TRBJ1-3; D is unresolved. Germline CDR1 LNHDA, CDR2 SQIVND (reference sequence). The CDR3 has 16 residues. Deletions cut 6 bases from V and 0 bases from J, with 15 bases between.

In DNA, the CDR3 is TGTGCCAGCAGCGTAGTCCCGACTAGTGATGAGCAGTTCTTC. Protein sequence: CASSVVPTSDEQFF. The chain carries TRBV9 and TRBJ2-1, with D perhaps matching TRBD2 (6 bases). Germline CDR1 is SGDLS and CDR2 is YYNGEE. Trimming left V 0 bases short and J 8 bases short, with 12 bases between. There are 14 residues in the CDR3. Using reference TRBV9 and TRBJ2-1 for the parts outside the CDR3, the full variable domain is DSGVTQTPKHLITATGQRVTLRCSPRSGDLSVYWYQQSLDQGLQFLIQYYNGEERAKGNILERFSAQQFPDLHSELNLSSLELGDSALYFCASSVVPTSDEQFFGPGTRLTVL.

Written as DNA, the CDR3 is TGCGCCAGCAGCCAAGTACACTCGACAGGGGGCAACGGCTACACCTTC. It codes for CASSQVHSTGGNGYTF. The chain joins TRBV4-1 to TRBJ1-2, with 10 bases matching TRBD1. With V trimmed by 1 base and J by 8 bases, 10 bases remained unmatched. Germline CDR1 MGHRA, CDR2 YSYEKL. The CDR3 loop spans 16 amino acids.

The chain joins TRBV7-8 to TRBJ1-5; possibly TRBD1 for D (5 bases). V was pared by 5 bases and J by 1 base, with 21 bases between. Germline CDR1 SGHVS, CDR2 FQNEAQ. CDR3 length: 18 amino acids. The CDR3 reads CASSPPFRQGVSNQPQHF. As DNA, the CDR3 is TGTGCCAGCAGCCCCCCCTTTAGGCAGGGTGTAAGCAATCAGCCCCAGCATTTT.

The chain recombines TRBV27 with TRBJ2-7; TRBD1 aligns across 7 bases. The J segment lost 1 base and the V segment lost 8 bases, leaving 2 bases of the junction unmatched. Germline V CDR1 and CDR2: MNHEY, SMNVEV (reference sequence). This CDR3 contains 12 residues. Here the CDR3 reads CASGTESYEQYF. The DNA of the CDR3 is TGTGCCAGCGGGACAGAGTCCTACGAGCAGTACTTC.

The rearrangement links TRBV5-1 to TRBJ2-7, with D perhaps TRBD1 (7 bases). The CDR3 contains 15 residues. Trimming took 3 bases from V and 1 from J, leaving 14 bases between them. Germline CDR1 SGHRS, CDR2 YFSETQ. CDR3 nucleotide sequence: TGCGCCAGCAGCTGGACCAGGGGGGAATCCTACGAGCAGTACTTC. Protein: CASSWTRGESYEQYF.

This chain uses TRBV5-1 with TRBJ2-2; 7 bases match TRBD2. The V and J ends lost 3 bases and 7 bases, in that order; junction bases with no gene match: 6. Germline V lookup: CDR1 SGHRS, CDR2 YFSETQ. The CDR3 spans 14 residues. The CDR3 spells CASSWNGLDGELFF. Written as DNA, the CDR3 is TGCGCCAGCAGCTGGAATGGACTAGACGGGGAGCTGTTTTTT.

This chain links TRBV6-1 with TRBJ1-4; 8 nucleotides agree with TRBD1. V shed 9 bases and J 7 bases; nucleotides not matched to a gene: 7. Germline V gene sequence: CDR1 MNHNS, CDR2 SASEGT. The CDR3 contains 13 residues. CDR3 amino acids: CASQQGGFEKLFF. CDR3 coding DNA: TGTGCCAGTCAACAGGGGGGTTTTGAAAAACTGTTTTTT.